The 18 T cell receptor beta chains listed next were all sequenced from one sample in a study of a mutant IDH1 vaccine in newly diagnosed glioma. TCRdb's copy holds only in-frame clones and misses some; the assay was immunoSEQ multiplex PCR. The table has roughly 38,000 clones, about 76% seen once. Time point in this sample: week 23, last vaccination. Every vaccine dose comprised 300 ug of mutant IDH1 20-mer peptide plus topical imiquimod. These receptors have no known antigen. The sequenced sample was PBMCs, obtained from a glioma patient whose treatment included an IDH1 peptide vaccine. The source of these receptors is a man between 50 and 59 years old with glioma.

Comment on this clone: The same CDR3 arises from other DNA sequences in this sample as well. The chain combines TRBV5-1 with TRBJ2-3; no firm D call. There are 14 residues in the CDR3. The V end was cut by 4 bases, the J end by 0 bases, with 9 bases between. CDR1 and CDR2 from the germline V gene are SGHRS and YFSETQ. The CDR3 reads CASSLSSSTDTQYF. DNA for the CDR3: TGCGCCAGCAGCCTGTCTTCTAGCACAGATACGCAGTATTTT.

This clone was seen more than once but under ten times. The chain couples TRBV2 to TRBJ1-2; D uncertain. From germline, CDR1 is SNHLY and CDR2 FYNNEI. The V end lost 4 bases, the J end lost 0 bases, and 12 bases lay between the germline ends. This CDR3 spans 15 amino acids. CDR3 in DNA: TGTGCCAGCAGTGCATTAGCAGAAGCTAACTATGGCTACACCTTC. Amino acids: CASSALAEANYGYTF.

This clone was picked up a small number of times. The chain joins TRBV7-2 to TRBJ1-1; tentative D call: TRBD1 (6 bases). The CDR3 is made up of 13 amino acids. V shed 6 bases and J shed 4 bases, with 12 bases lying between them. CDR1 and CDR2 (germline): SGHTA, FQGNSA. CDR3 sequence: CASRLGGATEAFF. The CDR3 DNA reads as TGTGCCAGCAGGTTGGGGGGGGCCACTGAAGCTTTCTTT.

The J gene is TRBJ2-5, the V gene TRBV14, with 10 bases matching TRBD2. CDR1 and CDR2 from the germline V gene are SGHDN and FVKESK. J was trimmed by 5 bases and V by 5 bases; bases with no gene match: 14. The CDR3 is made up of 17 amino acids. The CDR3 here is CASSTPGLASLEETQYF. The CDR3 region has the DNA TGTGCCAGCAGCACCCCGGGACTAGCGTCCTTGGAGGAGACCCAGTACTTC. Combining the CDR3 with reference TRBV14 and TRBJ2-5 gives the whole variable domain EAGVTQFPSHSVIEKGQTVTLRCDPISGHDNLYWYRRVMGKEIKFLLHFVKESKQDESGMPNNRFLAERTGGTYSTLKVQPAELEDSGVYFCASSTPGLASLEETQYFGPGTRLLVL.

The chain links TRBV19 to TRBJ2-7; tentatively, D is TRBD2 (6 bases). The CDR3 covers 16 residues. V was shortened by 6 bases and J by 0 bases, with 18 bases between the two germline ends. Per the germline V gene, CDR1 is LNHDA and CDR2 is SQIVND (reference sequence). CDR3 amino acids: CASSVTGTASSYEQYF. The CDR3 coding sequence is TGTGCCAGTAGCGTTACCGGGACTGCGAGCTCCTACGAGCAGTACTTC.

The genes are TRBV7-2 and TRBJ2-7, with a possible D match to TRBD2 (6 bases). Trimming stripped 4 bases from V and 4 bases from J, with 14 bases between. The germline gives CDR1 SGHTA, CDR2 FQGNSA. The CDR3 runs to 14 residues. CDR3: CASSSTREKYEQYF. The CDR3 DNA is TGTGCCAGCAGCTCTACACGGGAGAAGTACGAGCAGTACTTC.

V usage is TRBV6-5 and J usage is TRBJ1-5; the match to TRBD1 covers 9 bases. The CDR3 extends over 16 amino acids. In germline, CDR1 is MNHEY, CDR2 SVGAGI. Trimming at V came to 4 bases and at J to 1 base, leaving 5 bases not matched to a gene. CDR3 protein: CASSSTGGLSNQPQHF. DNA for the CDR3: TGTGCCAGCAGTTCGACAGGGGGTTTAAGCAATCAGCCCCAGCATTTT.

V usage is TRBV4-3 and J usage is TRBJ2-7, with 7 bases fitting TRBD1. CDR1 and CDR2 from the germline V gene are LGHNA and YSLEER. Trimming took 4 bases from V and 1 from J; bases not matched to a gene: 4. The CDR3 length is 14 residues. CDR3 sequence: CASSRGQVSYEQYF. The CDR3, as DNA: TGCGCCAGCAGCCGAGGACAGGTGTCCTACGAGCAGTACTTC.

The chain recombines TRBV11-2 with TRBJ1-1, with D unclear. V lost 5 bases, J lost 0 bases, and 10 bases lay in between. Germline assignment: CDR1 SGHAT and CDR2 FQNNGV. The CDR3 runs 14 residues. The CDR3 nucleotides read TGTGCCAGCAGCGCAGGTTCCTTGAACACTGAAGCTTTCTTT. This encodes CASSAGSLNTEAFF.

The rearrangement joins TRBV19 to TRBJ1-2, with TRBD1 matching over 10 bases. This CDR3 region has 16 residues. Trimming cost V 4 bases and J 4 bases; bases outside gene matches: 9. Germline lookup yields CDR1 LNHDA and CDR2 SQIVND (reference sequence). This CDR3 reads CASSTRQGAGSYGYTF. CDR3 bases: TGTGCCAGTAGTACCCGACAGGGGGCGGGAAGCTATGGCTACACCTTC.

In this sample, this clone turned up a few times. The V and J genes are TRBV10-3 and TRBJ1-4, with D unclear. The CDR3 consists of 15 residues. The germline V gene has CDR1 ENHRY and CDR2 SYGVKD. Trimming took off 0 bases at V and 7 bases at J, with 12 bases between the two ends. The CDR3 DNA reads as TGTGCCATCAGTGAGTCGAACCCCGGCAGTGAAAAACTGTTTTTT. Its translation is CAISESNPGSEKLFF.

The rearrangement joins TRBV7-2 to TRBJ2-5, with 13 positions matching TRBD2. Germline V lookup: CDR1 SGHTA, CDR2 FQGNSA. The CDR3 spans 17 residues. V lost 4 bases, J lost 5 bases, and 10 bases stayed unmatched. This CDR3 reads CASSSGLAGPLGETQYF. In DNA, the CDR3 is TGTGCCAGCAGCTCGGGACTAGCGGGGCCACTTGGGGAGACCCAGTACTTC.

This clone appeared a few times. The chain couples TRBV29-1 to TRBJ2-3; 8 positions agree with TRBD2. Germline loops: CDR1 SQVTM, CDR2 ANQGSEA. CDR3 length: 14 residues. The CDR3 reads CRTGGPLSTDTQYF. The CDR3 DNA sequence: TGCAGGACGGGAGGGCCCCTGAGCACAGATACGCAGTATTTT.

V gene TRBV10-2 combines with J gene TRBJ1-1; TRBD1 might be the D (6 bases). Germline lookup yields CDR1 WSHSY and CDR2 SAAADI. The V end lost 2 bases, the J end lost 3 bases, and 10 bases lay between the germline ends. The CDR3 runs to 14 residues. CDR3 residues: CASSEKGGDTEAFF. CDR3 nucleotides: TGCGCCAGCAGTGAGAAGGGGGGCGACACTGAAGCTTTCTTT.

V usage is TRBV7-2 and J usage is TRBJ2-1; D gene unclear. This CDR3 comprises 12 residues. CDR1 is SGHTA, CDR2 FQGNSA, per germline. V was pared by 5 bases and J by 9 bases, with 11 bases between. CDR3 loop: CASSPGQFEQFF. CDR3 nucleotides: TGTGCCAGCAGCCCGGGCCAGTTTGAGCAGTTCTTC.

The chain links TRBV19 to TRBJ2-2; D gene unclear. V was cut by 5 bases and J by 6 bases, with 16 bases left in between. The CDR3 has 15 residues. Germline V gene data show CDR1 as LNHDA and CDR2 as SQIVND (reference sequence). The chain's CDR3 is CASSPPGLLSGELFF. For the CDR3, the DNA is TGTGCCAGTAGTCCTCCCGGGTTGCTTTCCGGGGAGCTGTTTTTT.

As concerns this clone: A junction boundary mismatches the germline segment, possibly from a read error. The chain links TRBV7-2 to TRBJ1-2; 7 nucleotides agree with TRBD1. CDR3 length: 13 residues. Germline CDR1 is SGHTA and CDR2 is FQGNSA. CDR3 region: CASRLGGEGGYTF. CDR3 DNA sequence: TGTGCCAGCAGATTAGGGGGCGAGGGTGGCTACACCTTC.

This sequence joins TRBV29-1 and TRBJ2-7; D uncertain. The CDR3 consists of 14 residues. V lost 0 bases and J 2 bases, leaving 11 bases between the germline ends. Germline-derived CDR1 and CDR2 are SQVTM and ANQGSEA. The CDR3 sequence is CSVEDSNSAYEQYF. The CDR3 nucleotides read TGCAGCGTTGAAGATAGTAACAGTGCCTACGAGCAGTACTTC.